These 12 T cell receptor beta chains were all obtained from the same sample, sequenced in a study of blood T cell repertoires in COVID-19. Assay used: immunoSEQ multiplex PCR; TCRdb lists only in-frame clones, some missing. This table holds a few hundred thousand clones, roughly 90% found once. Sequencing input: peripheral blood. The receptors originated from a woman in her 30s with COVID-19, enrolled during active disease.

The V gene is TRBV2, the J gene TRBJ2-5; 10 nucleotides agree with TRBD2. The CDR3 spans 14 residues. CDR1 and CDR2 (germline): SNHLY, FYNNEI. The junction had 5 bases not matched to a gene; V was cut back by 7 bases and J by 3 bases. CDR3 nucleotides: TGTGCCAGCAAATCTAGCGGGGGTAAAGAGACCCAGTACTTC. Translated, it gives CASKSSGGKETQYF.

The V and J genes are TRBV28 and TRBJ1-2; D is unresolved. Germline V gives CDR1 MDHEN, CDR2 SYDVKM. Trimming removed 5 bases at V and 7 bases at J, with 11 bases between. The CDR3 sequence is 12 residues long. The CDR3 loop is CASSVSGSGYTF. The DNA for the CDR3 is TGTGCCAGCAGTGTTTCAGGTTCTGGCTACACCTTC.

The rearrangement links TRBV5-5 to TRBJ1-1; possibly TRBD1 for D (6 bases). V was clipped by 4 bases and J by 2 bases, with 15 bases between them. This CDR3 contains 15 residues. Germline assignment: CDR1 SGHKS and CDR2 YYEKEE (reference sequence). The CDR3 sequence is CASSKLWTANTEAFF. The CDR3 DNA reads as TGTGCCAGCAGCAAGCTCTGGACAGCCAACACTGAAGCTTTCTTT.

CDR3 DNA: TGTGCCAGTAGTATAGCCCAGACTAGCGGGGGGCCAAGTGAGACCCAGTACTTC. As protein: CASSIAQTSGGPSETQYF. This rearrangement joins TRBV19 to TRBJ2-5; 13 nucleotides align to TRBD2. V lost 1 base to trimming and J lost 5 bases; unmatched junction nucleotides: 10. Germline values: CDR1 LNHDA, CDR2 SQIVND (reference sequence). CDR3 length equals 18 residues.

The V call is TRBV4-1, the J call TRBJ2-2; D may be TRBD1 (6 bases). Germline V lookup: CDR1 MGHRA, CDR2 YSYEKL. The CDR3 has 16 amino acids. V dropped 1 base and J dropped 1 base, with 10 bases sitting between them. The CDR3 nucleotides are TGCGCCAGCAGCCAAGGCCCAGGGGAGAACACCGGGGAGCTGTTTTTT. It translates to CASSQGPGENTGELFF.

V usage is TRBV19 and J usage is TRBJ2-3; TRBD2 matches 10 bases. Germline V lookup: CDR1 LNHDA, CDR2 SQIVND (reference sequence). With V trimmed by 7 bases and J by 3 bases, 10 bases remained unmatched. This CDR3 is 16 amino acids long. CDR3 DNA sequence: TGTGCCAGTAAGGAGCGGGGGGGCCTGGGGACAGATACGCAGTATTTT. Translated, it gives CASKERGGLGTDTQYF.

This clone has a single count. The gene calls are TRBV10-3 and TRBJ1-2; perhaps TRBD1 as D (5 bases). Germline CDR1 reads ENHRY; CDR2 reads SYGVKD. CDR3 length: 14 residues. Trimming left V 3 bases short and J 5 bases short, with 13 bases between. In nucleotides, the CDR3 is TGTGCCATCAGTGAAAACCAAGGGACTTATGGCTACACCTTC. This sequence encodes CAISENQGTYGYTF.

The chain employs TRBV10-3 and TRBJ2-3; 7 bases line up with TRBD1. The CDR3 contains 15 residues. Trimming removed 5 bases from V and 5 bases from J; junction bases left unmatched: 10. The germline gives CDR1 ENHRY, CDR2 SYGVKD. The CDR3 coding sequence is TGTGCCATCAGTCCAGACAGGGAACAGGGAGATACGCAGTATTTT. It codes for CAISPDREQGDTQYF.

This clone was recorded once. The chain employs TRBV12-3 or TRBV12-4 and TRBJ2-2, with D perhaps TRBD2 (6 bases). The length of the CDR3 is 13 residues. The V and J ends lost 5 bases and 6 bases respectively, with 10 bases between them. The CDR3 DNA sequence: TGTGCCAGCAGTCGGGACTCGCCCGGGGAGCTGTTTTTT. Translating gives CASSRDSPGELFF.

The chain is built from TRBV28 and TRBJ1-2; TRBD1 matches at 9 bases. Germline values: CDR1 MDHEN, CDR2 SYDVKM. The CDR3 length is 16 residues. V lost 6 bases, J lost 2 bases, and 10 bases stayed unmatched. The chain's CDR3 is CASSVITGGVNYGYTF. The CDR3, as DNA: TGTGCCAGCAGCGTGATAACAGGGGGCGTCAACTATGGCTACACCTTC.

Written as DNA, the CDR3 is TGTGCCAGCAGCCGCGTGCCGGGACAGGGGGCGAACAACTATGGCTACACCTTC. Its translation: CASSRVPGQGANNYGYTF. This sequence joins TRBV7-9 and TRBJ1-2; 12 bases are shared with TRBD1. CDR1 and CDR2 (germline): SEHNR, FQNEAQ (reference sequence). The CDR3 consists of 18 residues. The J segment lost 2 bases and the V segment lost 5 bases, leaving 12 bases of the junction unmatched.

This clone appeared a single time. The J gene is TRBJ1-2, the V gene TRBV28, with 9 positions matching TRBD1. Germline-derived CDR1 and CDR2 are MDHEN and SYDVKM. Losses at the gene ends were 7 bases for V and 4 bases for J; bases not matched to a gene: 10. This CDR3 has 15 amino acids. CDR3 DNA: TGTGCCAGCACCTTCGGAGACAGGGGGGTCTATGGCTACACCTTC. It encodes CASTFGDRGVYGYTF.